The text below deals with one T cell receptor beta chain. Its antigen is currently not known. Per-nucleotide qualities are absent, and no much larger clonotype sits a single base away. Sequencing of the TRB variable region was done with the immunoSEQ hsTCRB v3.0 assay at survey level resolution. A depth of 40,000-50,000 T-cell genomes per sample was targeted for TRB sequencing. An Illumina MiSeq with a v3 150-cycle kit was used to sequence the pooled TRB libraries. On the authors' methods: Repertoire analysis ran in R within a reproducible Nextflow workflow covering QC, data transformation and analysis. LymphoSeq2, an R package for exploring AIRR-Seq data, was used to implement custom analyses. Several samples yielding fewer than 5000 total TRB sequences were excluded, leaving more than 150 analyzed HIV repertoires. Among the roughly 200 retained HIV repertoires, about 57 were collected before ART initiation and about 130 were collected after ART initiation. Repertoires were downsampled to 5000 TRB nucleotide sequences, with summary statistics averaged over 100 downsampling iterations. TRB sequences were retained for analysis only if CDR3 regions of at least seven amino acids were present. Diversity was measured with a Shannon entropy-derived clonality score and the Gini coefficient. In the repertoire networks, any two of the top 5000 CDR3 amino acid sequences were connected whenever the two sequences differed by an edit distance of one. Antigen specificity groups and MHC restriction were predicted for TRB CDR3 amino acid sequences with GLIPH2. To flag known associations with CMV, EBV, HIV or tissue antigens, CDR3 amino acid sequences were compared against VDJdb and McPAS-TCR. Pre-ART, post-ART and control groups were compared with Wilcoxon signed-rank tests and Holm-Bonferroni correction. TCRdb took this table from immuneACCESS and kept in-frame rearrangements with V and J called. Such tables lack part of the clones; where checked against another copy, unresolved V genes explain under half of the gap, and the rest is unexplained. V, J and clone size reflect that table, while D and trimming were determined from the DNA. Here the sample has about 7,200 clones; about 70% occur a single time. Around a sixth of the sample is held by the ten biggest clonotypes.

The sample comes from a study of long-term antiretroviral therapy in people with HIV (dated by TCRdb to the early 2020s). With regard to the full study: The earliest samples were collected approximately a decade before the 2015 WHO recommendation for immediate ART, a period when ART was typically delayed until CD4 counts fell. No cross-contamination during QIAcube processing turned up in test extractions that ran a monoclonal T-cell line alongside about 35 polyclonal samples. Of the approximately 28 participants with HIV, 10 to 11 were female. Whether ART initiation and durable HIV suppression were associated with changes in peripheral blood TRB repertoire composition and diversity was tested in a retrospective serial study. A total of roughly 180 cryopreserved PBMC samples were contributed to the cohort by 30 adults with confirmed HIV infection, with samples collected serially over a mean of approximately 6 years (range 1-12). Overall results and qualifications from the work: CDR3 length ranges in HIV repertoires were narrower than in controls, and network structure suggested an antigen-experienced repertoire with only a slight naive shift after ART. No data were available on ART adherence, viral resistance or therapy changes, limiting inferences about post-ART repertoire changes. The repertoire was dominated across all time points by expanded TRB clones identified before ART initiation, although this dominance was seen to fluctuate and to decrease in many PLHIV after ART. Starting ART was linked to a significant rise in TRB diversity, yet even with long-term ART the diversity remained significantly lower than in transplant donor controls. Owing to limited PBMC availability, only the TCR beta chain was sequenced, without alpha chain pairing. Because pre-ART samples had limited cell numbers, profiling was done on unsorted PBMC rather than on sorted CD4+ and CD8+ T cells. The samples were dated from about 2003 to 2017, and the ART regimens that were used may be less effective than current ART regimens.

Inclusion was restricted to participants for whom at least one PBMC sample before ART initiation and at least two post-ART samples were available. All participants with HIV were treated in the United States of America. Cryopreserved samples of about 0.95-10 million PBMC were thawed and washed before DNA extraction. At the time of the earliest PBMC sample, participants with HIV were aged between about 20 and 60 years. Per participant, PBMC samples came from 1-4 timepoints prior to ART initiation and 2-8 timepoints following ART initiation, for a median of 7 samples. For every participant, serial HIV viral load, CD4+ T-cell count, ART history and demographic data were obtained. A Qiagen kit on a QIAcube was used to extract genomic DNA from unsorted PBMC, with samples processed in batches of 12. V trim: 4 bases; J trim: 6 bases; unmatched bases: 6. The germline V gene (reference sequence) specifies MNHNY as CDR1 and SVGAGI as CDR2. The CDR3 has 16 amino acids, counting the end cysteine and phenylalanine. Solely the CDR3 DNA is kept, with 48 bases framed from the first base.

This sequence originates from a man aged 35 to 55 with HIV. The source was unsorted PBMCs, collected approximately eleven months before starting antiretroviral therapy. The chain joins TRBV6-6 to TRBJ2-2, with 12 bases matching TRBD2. The CDR3 reads CASSFWTSGEAGELFF. Read as DNA, the sequence is TGTGCCAGCAGTTTTTGGACTAGCGGGGAGGCCGGGGAGCTGTTTTTT.